This T cell receptor beta chain was obtained from a study of blood T cell repertoires in COVID-19. Study as a whole: The samples span acute and convalescent COVID-19 from the United States, Italy and Spain. T cells, B-cell-depleted T cells, or PBMCs provided the cDNA or gDNA that served as material.

Authors' data handling: Using reference gene primer amplification, nucleated cell counts were estimated. TCRdb's copy holds only in-frame clones and misses some; the assay was immunoSEQ multiplex PCR. That table gives V, J and clone size, and the DNA gave D and trimming. The table has roughly 100,000 clones, roughly 87% seen once. This clone has a handful of counts. V shed 1 base, J shed 5 bases, and the junction held 7 bases outside the gene matches. Germline V gene sequence: CDR1 MGHRA, CDR2 YSYEKL. The CDR3 length is 15 residues. This sequence originates from a human donor in a cohort sampled during active COVID-19. The rearrangement uses TRBV4-1 and TRBJ2-7, with 8 bases that match TRBD1. The sample comprised peripheral blood. The CDR3 DNA reads TGCGCCAGCAGCCAAGTCACAGGGGGGTTCGACGAGCAGTACTTC. Translation: CASSQVTGGFDEQYF.